These 28 T cell receptor beta chains were sequenced from one sample in a study of early T cells in non-severe SARS-CoV-2 infection. From the 5' RACE reads, TCRdb called clonotypes with MiXCR, one entry per CDR3 protein. Of tens of thousands of distinct CDR3 sequences listed, 15% are singletons. Material for sequencing was whole blood. Source of these receptors: an adult who was a healthcare worker with PCR-confirmed SARS-CoV-2 infection or an uninfected control (not recorded which).

Many counts were recorded for this clonotype. This rearrangement joins TRBV4-2 to TRBJ2-7, with D uncertain. Looked up from germline, CDR1 is LGHNA and CDR2 is YNFKEQ. Trimming took 0 bases from V and 2 from J, leaving 11 bases between them. The CDR3 contains 15 residues. The CDR3 nucleotides read TGTGCCAGCAGCCAAGACGTGGGCGCTCCCTACGAGCAGTACTTC. Its translation is CASSQDVGAPYEQYF.

The chain is built from TRBV10-3 and TRBJ1-2, with 11 bases that match TRBD1. The CDR3 runs to 15 residues. The trim removed 0 bases at V and 6 bases at J, leaving 3 bases unmatched. Germline assignment: CDR1 ENHRY and CDR2 SYGVKD. The CDR3 DNA is TGTGCCATCAGTGAGTCTGGACAGGGGGCGGATGGCTACACCTTC. Its translation: CAISESGQGADGYTF.

This clonotype has just a few counts. V gene TRBV5-1 combines with J gene TRBJ2-1; the D is unclear. V was cut by 2 bases and J by 2 bases, with 5 bases left in between. Per germline, CDR1 SGHRS and CDR2 YFSETQ. The CDR3 sequence is 13 residues long. This chain's CDR3 is CASSFLAYNEQFF. The CDR3 nucleotides read TGCGCCAGCAGCTTTTTAGCCTACAATGAGCAGTTCTTC.

This clonotype came up many times. V is TRBV10-3 and J is TRBJ2-7; TRBD1 agrees at 7 bases. The ends lost 5 bases at V and 4 bases at J; junction bases unmatched: 5. This CDR3 is 13 amino acids long. Germline-derived CDR1 and CDR2 are ENHRY and SYGVKD. The CDR3 nucleotides are TGTGCCATCAGTCAGAGACAGGGTTACGAGCAGTACTTC. This translates into CAISQRQGYEQYF.

This clonotype was counted between two and nine times. This rearrangement joins TRBV11-2 to TRBJ2-1; tentatively, D is TRBD2 (5 bases). CDR3 length: 14 amino acids. The V end was cut by 0 bases, the J end by 5 bases, with 8 bases between. Germline V gene data show CDR1 as SGHAT and CDR2 as FQNNGV. For the CDR3, the DNA is TGTGCCAGCAGCTTAGACCGGGGTAACAATGAGCAGTTCTTC. Protein sequence: CASSLDRGNNEQFF.

This clonotype was observed a handful of times. The chain couples TRBV5-4 to TRBJ2-5; TRBD2 matches 15 bases. V shed 4 bases, J shed 6 bases, and the junction held 13 bases outside the gene matches. The CDR3 contains 18 residues. Germline CDR1 and CDR2: SGHNT and YYREEE (reference sequence). CDR3 nucleotide sequence: TGTGCCAGCAGCCCTCGGACTAGCGGGAGGGCTTCGTATCAGACCCAGTACTTC. This translates into CASSPRTSGRASYQTQYF.

CDR3 region: CASSQTRGTSYEQYF. The CDR3, as DNA: TGTGCCAGCAGCCAAACTAGGGGAACCTCCTACGAGCAGTACTTC. The rearrangement joins TRBV4-2 to TRBJ2-7; D may be TRBD1 or TRBD2 (5 bases each). The CDR3 length is 15 residues. CDR1 is LGHNA and CDR2 is YNFKEQ in the germline V gene. Trimming took off 2 bases at V and 0 bases at J, with 11 bases between the two ends.

The sample holds a few counts of this clonotype. V gene TRBV29-1 combines with J gene TRBJ2-1, with TRBD1 as a possible D gene (6 bases). Trimming shortened V by 6 bases and J by 9 bases, and 12 bases separated the two germline ends. CDR3 length: 11 amino acids. Per the germline V gene, CDR1 is SQVTM and CDR2 is ANQGSEA. The DNA for the CDR3 is TGCAGCGTGTCACCAGGGGCTGAGCAGTTCTTC. Protein sequence: CSVSPGAEQFF.

This clonotype was counted only a few times. J is TRBJ2-7 and V is TRBV7-9; D gene unclear. CDR3 length: 14 residues. V was shortened by 3 bases and J by 6 bases, with 15 bases between the two germline ends. Germline V CDR1 and CDR2: SEHNR, FQNEAQ (reference sequence). The CDR3: CASSFGQVQAEQYF. For the CDR3, the DNA is TGTGCCAGCAGCTTCGGTCAGGTTCAGGCCGAGCAGTACTTC.

The sample holds many counts of this clonotype. The chain uses TRBV7-9 and TRBJ2-1; D unresolved. V was cut by 11 bases and J by 9 bases, with 17 bases left in between. Looked up from germline, CDR1 is SEHNR and CDR2 is FQNEAQ (reference sequence). CDR3 length: 12 residues. The CDR3 coding sequence is TGTGCCTACAGACAATTGGGAAGTGAGCAGTTCTTC. It specifies CAYRQLGSEQFF.

The chain combines TRBV7-8 with TRBJ2-5; 10 bases are a match to TRBD2. Germline CDR1 is SGHVS and CDR2 is FQNEAQ. The CDR3 is 16 residues long. V lost 5 bases to trimming and J lost 2 bases; unmatched junction nucleotides: 8. CDR3 sequence reads: CASSLQTSGVQETQYF. The CDR3 DNA sequence: TGTGCCAGCAGCCTTCAAACTAGCGGGGTACAAGAGACCCAGTACTTC. The full variable domain, with the rest looked up from reference TRBV7-8 and TRBJ2-5, is GAGVSQSPRYKVAKRGQDVALRCDPISGHVSLFWYQQALGQGPEFLTYFQNEAQLDKSGLPSDRFFAERPEGSVSTLKIQRTQQEDSAVYLCASSLQTSGVQETQYFGPGTRLLVL.

This clonotype was picked up a small number of times. The CDR3 DNA is TGCAGTGCTAGAGGAACGGGGGCGGCTGTTTACGAGCAGTACTTC. Translated: CSARGTGAAVYEQYF. The chain couples TRBV20-1 to TRBJ2-7, with D perhaps matching TRBD1 or TRBD2 (6 bases each). Trimming took off 1 base at V and 4 bases at J, with 17 bases between the two ends. CDR3 length: 15 amino acids. Germline values: CDR1 DFQATT, CDR2 SNEGSKA (reference sequence).

The chain recombines TRBV9 with TRBJ1-3; D gene uncertain. The CDR3 contains 14 residues. The V gene lost 3 bases and the J gene lost 1 base, with 8 bases spanning the gap. The germline V gene has CDR1 SGDLS and CDR2 YYNGEE. The CDR3 protein is CASSGGASGNTIYF. The CDR3 DNA reads as TGTGCCAGCAGCGGGGGAGCGTCTGGAAACACCATATATTTT.

In this sample, this clonotype turned up a few times. The chain has TRBV7-2 and TRBJ1-3; D is possibly TRBD1 (6 bases). CDR1 and CDR2 from the germline V gene are SGHTA and FQGNSA. CDR3 size: 17 residues. V was pared by 1 base and J by 4 bases, with 17 bases between. CDR3 in amino acids: CASSLGPRGAEGNTIYF. The CDR3 DNA follows: TGTGCCAGCAGCTTAGGACCCCGGGGGGCGGAAGGAAACACCATATATTTT.

This clonotype was observed a few times. V is TRBV30 and J is TRBJ2-1, with 7 bases that match TRBD2. V shed 1 base and J 9 bases; nucleotides not matched to a gene: 12. This CDR3 comprises 15 residues. Looked up from germline, CDR1 is GTSNPN and CDR2 is SVGIG (reference sequence). CDR3 protein: CAWSETAGRGVEQFF. The DNA for the CDR3 is TGTGCCTGGAGTGAGACAGCGGGCCGGGGGGTTGAGCAGTTCTTC.

This rearrangement joins TRBV12-3 or TRBV12-4 to TRBJ2-1; D might be TRBD2 (6 bases). This CDR3 has 14 residues. The V end was cut by 4 bases, the J end by 4 bases, with 11 bases between. CDR3 DNA: TGTGCCAGCAGTTCGGGACTGCGATACAATGAGCAGTTCTTC. As protein: CASSSGLRYNEQFF.

This clonotype was detected a few times. The gene calls are TRBV7-9 and TRBJ2-1, with D possibly TRBD1 on 5 matching bases. The V gene lost 0 bases and the J gene lost 9 bases, with 12 bases spanning the gap. The CDR3 is made up of 14 amino acids. Per the germline V gene, CDR1 is SEHNR and CDR2 is FQNEAQ (reference sequence). CDR3 sequence (DNA): TGTGCCAGCAGCTTAGCCCTTACGCAGGGTGAGCAGTTCTTC. Its translation: CASSLALTQGEQFF. Based on the CDR3 plus reference TRBV7-9 and TRBJ2-1, the full variable domain is DTGVSQNPRHKITKRGQNVTFRCDPISEHNRLYWYRQTLGQGPEFLTYFQNEAQLEKSRLLSDRFSAERPKGSFSTLEIQRTEQGDSAMYLCASSLALTQGEQFFGPGTRLTVL.

This clonotype was seen a few times. The junction and the germline gene differ at one end; a read error may be behind it. The J gene is TRBJ2-5, the V gene TRBV7-7; TRBD1 might be the D (5 bases). The CDR3 is made up of 14 amino acids. The germline gives CDR1 SSHAT, CDR2 FNYEAQ (reference sequence). The CDR3 nucleotides read TGTGCTAGCAGCTTAGGAGACAGTCCGAGGACCCAGTACTTC. Translating it yields CASSLGDSPRTQYF.

The chain combines TRBV10-3 with TRBJ2-3; D remains ambiguous. There are 15 residues in the CDR3. From germline, CDR1 is ENHRY and CDR2 SYGVKD. V shed 0 bases and J shed 2 bases, with 9 bases lying between them. CDR3 amino acids: CAISESASATDTQYF. The CDR3 nucleotides are TGTGCCATCAGTGAGTCGGCGAGTGCCACAGATACGCAGTATTTT.

The chain joins TRBV29-1 to TRBJ1-3; D gene unclear. The germline V gene has CDR1 SQVTM and CDR2 ANQGSEA. The CDR3 has 14 amino acids. CDR3 loop: CPEWGARSGNTIYF. For the CDR3, the DNA is TGCCCTGAATGGGGAGCCCGCTCTGGAAACACCATATATTTT.

A few counts support this clonotype. V gene TRBV7-2 combines with J gene TRBJ2-1, with D perhaps matching TRBD1 (5 bases). Between the trimmed V and J ends, which lost 1 base and 14 bases, there was a span of 12 bases. The CDR3 has 12 amino acids. The germline gives CDR1 SGHTA, CDR2 FQGNSA. The CDR3: CASSLGGEGEFF. The CDR3 coding sequence is TGTGCCAGCAGCTTAGGGGGTGAAGGGGAGTTCTTC.

This chain uses TRBV7-6 with TRBJ2-2; D remains ambiguous. Germline V gene data show CDR1 as SGHVS and CDR2 as FNYEAQ. Trimming shortened V by 5 bases and J by 3 bases, and 4 bases separated the two germline ends. The CDR3 is 12 residues long. DNA of the CDR3: TGTGCCAGCAGCCCAGACACCGGGGAGCTGTTTTTT. Protein product: CASSPDTGELFF.

This clonotype was found a few times. This CDR3 reads CASSLARPGNGAFF. The CDR3 DNA follows: TGTGCCAGCAGCTTAGCTAGGCCTGGAAACGGGGCTTTCTTT. The V call is TRBV7-9, the J call TRBJ1-1; D unclear. The CDR3 length is 14 residues. Germline CDR1 and CDR2: SEHNR and FQNEAQ (reference sequence). The germline V and J ends were trimmed by 0 bases and 11 bases, with 16 bases remaining between them.

This clonotype was seen more than once but under ten times. J is TRBJ2-1 and V is TRBV7-9; TRBD2 matches at 11 bases. From germline, CDR1 is SEHNR and CDR2 FQNEAQ (reference sequence). J was trimmed by 6 bases and V by 4 bases; bases with no gene match: 8. This CDR3 has 16 amino acids. The CDR3 DNA reads TGTGCCAGCAGCTATTCTCCGGGACTAGCGGTCAATGAGCAGTTCTTC. Amino acid sequence: CASSYSPGLAVNEQFF.

This clonotype was seen only a few times. The chain couples TRBV4-3 to TRBJ2-1; D gene uncertain. Germline CDR1 LGHNA, CDR2 YSLEER. V was pared by 0 bases and J by 4 bases, with 13 bases between. The CDR3 is made up of 16 amino acids. CDR3 in amino acids: CASSQDLVHGYNEQFF. The DNA of the CDR3 is TGCGCCAGCAGCCAAGACCTAGTACACGGATACAATGAGCAGTTCTTC.

Many counts were recorded for this clonotype. V gene TRBV5-4 combines with J gene TRBJ1-1; unclear D gene. Germline lookup yields CDR1 SGHNT and CDR2 YYREEE (reference sequence). V was trimmed by 0 bases and J by 8 bases, leaving 14 bases between them. This CDR3 has 14 amino acids. CDR3 region: CASSLDAYMVEAFF. CDR3 coding DNA: TGTGCCAGCAGCTTGGACGCCTACATGGTAGAAGCTTTCTTT.

This clonotype was recorded once. This chain joins TRBV3-1 and TRBJ2-1, with D possibly matching TRBD2 (5 bases). Deletions cut 1 base from V and 15 bases from J, with 13 bases between. CDR3 length equals 12 residues. Germline CDR1 is LGHDT and CDR2 is YNNKEL (reference sequence). CDR3 sequence reads: CASSQGNSGLFF. The CDR3 bases are TGTGCCAGCAGCCAAGGAAATAGTGGACTGTTCTTC.

This chain uses TRBV28 with TRBJ2-7; no firm D call. Per germline, CDR1 MDHEN and CDR2 SYDVKM. The CDR3 contains 14 residues. Trimming left V 6 bases short and J 7 bases short, with 19 bases between. For the CDR3, the DNA is TGTGCCAGCAGCCCGTGGGGTGGACGTCGGGAGCAGTACTTC. It translates to CASSPWGGRREQYF.